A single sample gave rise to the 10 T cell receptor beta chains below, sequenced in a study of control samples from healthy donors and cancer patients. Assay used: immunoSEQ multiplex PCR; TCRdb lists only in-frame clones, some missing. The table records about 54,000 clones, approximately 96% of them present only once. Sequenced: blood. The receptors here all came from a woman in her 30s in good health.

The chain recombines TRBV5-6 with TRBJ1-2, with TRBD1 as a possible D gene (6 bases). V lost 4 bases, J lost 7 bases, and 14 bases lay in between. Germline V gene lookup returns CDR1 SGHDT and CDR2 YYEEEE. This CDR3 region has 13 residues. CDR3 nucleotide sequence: TGTGCCAGCAGCCCACAGGGTAACGGTGGCTACACCTTC. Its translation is CASSPQGNGGYTF.

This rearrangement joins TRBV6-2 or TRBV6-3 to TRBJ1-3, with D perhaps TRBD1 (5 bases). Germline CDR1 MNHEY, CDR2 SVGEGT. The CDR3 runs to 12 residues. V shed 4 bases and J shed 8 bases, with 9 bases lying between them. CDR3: CASSWTSDTIYF. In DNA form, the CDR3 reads TGTGCCAGCAGTTGGACAAGCGACACCATATATTTT.

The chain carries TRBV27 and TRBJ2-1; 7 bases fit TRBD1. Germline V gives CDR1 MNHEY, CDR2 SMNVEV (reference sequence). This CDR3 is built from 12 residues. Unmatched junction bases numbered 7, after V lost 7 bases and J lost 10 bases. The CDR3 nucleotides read TGTGCCAGCACTAGACAGGGCCGGGAGCAGTTCTTC. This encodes CASTRQGREQFF.

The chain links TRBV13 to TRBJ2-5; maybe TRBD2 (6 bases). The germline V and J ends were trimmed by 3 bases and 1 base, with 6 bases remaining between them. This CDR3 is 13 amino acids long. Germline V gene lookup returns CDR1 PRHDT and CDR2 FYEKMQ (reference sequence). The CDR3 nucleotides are TGTGCCAGCAGCTTGGGACTCCAAGAGACCCAGTACTTC. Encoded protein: CASSLGLQETQYF.

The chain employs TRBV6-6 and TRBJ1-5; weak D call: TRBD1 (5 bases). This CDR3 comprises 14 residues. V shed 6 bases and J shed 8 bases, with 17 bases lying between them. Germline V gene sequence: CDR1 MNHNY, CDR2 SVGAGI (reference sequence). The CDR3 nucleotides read TGTGCCAGCAGCCACCTGGGTGGGGACGAGCCCCAGCATTTT. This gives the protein CASSHLGGDEPQHF.

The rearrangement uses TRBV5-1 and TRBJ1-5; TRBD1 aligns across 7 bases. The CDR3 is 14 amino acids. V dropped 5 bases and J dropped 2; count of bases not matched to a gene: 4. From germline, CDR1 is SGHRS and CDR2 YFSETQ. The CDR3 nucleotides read TGCGCCAGCAGTCGGACAGGAGGCAATCAGCCCCAGCATTTT. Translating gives CASSRTGGNQPQHF.

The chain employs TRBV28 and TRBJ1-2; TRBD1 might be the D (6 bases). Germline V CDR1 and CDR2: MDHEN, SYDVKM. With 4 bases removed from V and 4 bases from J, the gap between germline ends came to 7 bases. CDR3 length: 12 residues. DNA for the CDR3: TGTGCCAGCAGTTCGGACAGCTATGGCTACACCTTC. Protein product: CASSSDSYGYTF.

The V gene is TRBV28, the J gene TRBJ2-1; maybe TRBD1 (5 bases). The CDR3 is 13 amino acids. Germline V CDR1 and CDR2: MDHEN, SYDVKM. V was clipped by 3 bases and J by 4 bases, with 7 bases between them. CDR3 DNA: TGTGCCAGCAGTTTGGACATTTACAATGAGCAGTTCTTC. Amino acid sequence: CASSLDIYNEQFF.

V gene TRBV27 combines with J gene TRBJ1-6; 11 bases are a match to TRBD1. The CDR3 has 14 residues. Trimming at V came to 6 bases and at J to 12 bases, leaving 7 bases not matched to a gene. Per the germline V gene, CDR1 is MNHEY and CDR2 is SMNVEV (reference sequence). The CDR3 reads CASSPGQGALPLHF. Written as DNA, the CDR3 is TGTGCCAGCAGCCCTGGACAGGGGGCATTACCCCTCCACTTT.

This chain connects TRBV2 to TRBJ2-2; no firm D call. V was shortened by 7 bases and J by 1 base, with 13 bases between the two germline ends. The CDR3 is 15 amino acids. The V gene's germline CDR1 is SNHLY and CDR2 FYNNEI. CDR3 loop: CASIDRPGNTGELFF. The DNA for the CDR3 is TGTGCCAGCATTGACCGCCCGGGGAACACCGGGGAGCTGTTTTTT.